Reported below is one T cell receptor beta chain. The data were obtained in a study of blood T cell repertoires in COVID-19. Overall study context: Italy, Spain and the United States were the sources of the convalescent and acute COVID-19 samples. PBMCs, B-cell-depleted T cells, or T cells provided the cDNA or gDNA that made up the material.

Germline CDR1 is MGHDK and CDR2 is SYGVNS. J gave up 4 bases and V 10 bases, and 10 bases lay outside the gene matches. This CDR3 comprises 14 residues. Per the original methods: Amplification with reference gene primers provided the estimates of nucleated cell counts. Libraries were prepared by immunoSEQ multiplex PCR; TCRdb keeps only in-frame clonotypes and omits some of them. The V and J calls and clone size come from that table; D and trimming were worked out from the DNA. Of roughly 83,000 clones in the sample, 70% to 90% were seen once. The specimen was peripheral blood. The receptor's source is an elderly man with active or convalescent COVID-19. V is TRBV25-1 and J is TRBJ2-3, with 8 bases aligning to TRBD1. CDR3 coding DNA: TGTGCCACCGGACAGGGTCGGGGTGCAGATACGCAGTATTTT. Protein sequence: CATGQGRGADTQYF.